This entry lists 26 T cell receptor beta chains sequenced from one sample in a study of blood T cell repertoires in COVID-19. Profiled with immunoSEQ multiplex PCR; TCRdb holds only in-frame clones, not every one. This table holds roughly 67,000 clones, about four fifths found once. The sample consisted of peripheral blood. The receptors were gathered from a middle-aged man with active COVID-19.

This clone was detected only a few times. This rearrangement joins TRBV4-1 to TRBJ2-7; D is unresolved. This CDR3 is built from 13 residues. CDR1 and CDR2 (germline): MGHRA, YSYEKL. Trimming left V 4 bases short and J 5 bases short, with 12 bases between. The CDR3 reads CASSLREADEQYF. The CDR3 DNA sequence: TGCGCCAGCAGCCTCAGAGAGGCGGACGAGCAGTACTTC.

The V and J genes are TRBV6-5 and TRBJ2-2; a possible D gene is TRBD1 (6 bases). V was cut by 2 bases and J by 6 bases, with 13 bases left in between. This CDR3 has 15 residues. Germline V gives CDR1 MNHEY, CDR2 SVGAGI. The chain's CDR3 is CASSYGPKGAGELFF. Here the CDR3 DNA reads TGTGCCAGCAGTTACGGTCCGAAGGGGGCCGGGGAGCTGTTTTTT.

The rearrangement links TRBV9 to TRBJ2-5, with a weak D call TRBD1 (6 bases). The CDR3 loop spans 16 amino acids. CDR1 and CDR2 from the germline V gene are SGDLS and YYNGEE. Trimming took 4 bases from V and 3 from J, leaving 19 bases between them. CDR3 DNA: TGTGCCAGCAGCACACTCGGTTGGGGGCGGGAAGAGACCCAGTACTTC. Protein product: CASSTLGWGREETQYF.

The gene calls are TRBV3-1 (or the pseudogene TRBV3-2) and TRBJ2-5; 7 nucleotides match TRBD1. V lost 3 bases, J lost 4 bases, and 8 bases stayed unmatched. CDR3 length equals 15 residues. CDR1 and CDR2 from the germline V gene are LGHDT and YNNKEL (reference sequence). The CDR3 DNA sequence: TGTGCCAGCAGCCAGAGGCGAGGGGGCGTAGAGACCCAGTACTTC. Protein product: CASSQRRGGVETQYF.

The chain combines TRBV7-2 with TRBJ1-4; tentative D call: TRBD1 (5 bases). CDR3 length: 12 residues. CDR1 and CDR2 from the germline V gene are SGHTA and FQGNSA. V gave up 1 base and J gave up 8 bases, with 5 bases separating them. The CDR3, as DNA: TGTGCCAGCAGCTTAGAGGGGGAAAAACTGTTTTTT. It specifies CASSLEGEKLFF.

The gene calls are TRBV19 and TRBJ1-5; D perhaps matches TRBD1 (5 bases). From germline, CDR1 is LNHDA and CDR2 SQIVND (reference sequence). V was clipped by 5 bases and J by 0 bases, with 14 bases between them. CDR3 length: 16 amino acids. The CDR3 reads CASSPPTAYSNQPQHF. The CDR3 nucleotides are TGTGCCAGTAGTCCGCCGACAGCTTATAGCAATCAGCCCCAGCATTTT.

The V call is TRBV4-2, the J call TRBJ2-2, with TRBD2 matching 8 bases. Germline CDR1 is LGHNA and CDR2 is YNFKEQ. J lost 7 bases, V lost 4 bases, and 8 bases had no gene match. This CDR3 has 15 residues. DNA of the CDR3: TGTGCCAGCAGCCCCCACTTGGGGACTAGCGGGGAGCTGTTTTTT. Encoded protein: CASSPHLGTSGELFF.

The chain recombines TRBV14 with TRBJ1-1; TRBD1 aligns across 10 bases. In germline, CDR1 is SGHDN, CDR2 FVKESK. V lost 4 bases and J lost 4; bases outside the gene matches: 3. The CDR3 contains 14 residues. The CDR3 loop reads CASSPWTGGTEAFF. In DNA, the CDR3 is TGTGCCAGCAGCCCCTGGACAGGGGGCACTGAAGCTTTCTTT.

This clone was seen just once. CDR3 loop: CASSIARGPNEKLFF. The CDR3 DNA sequence: TGTGCCAGTAGTATCGCAAGGGGCCCCAATGAAAAACTGTTTTTT. V gene TRBV19 combines with J gene TRBJ1-4; D is perhaps TRBD1 (5 bases). Germline V CDR1 and CDR2: LNHDA, SQIVND (reference sequence). V was cut by 3 bases and J by 5 bases, with 13 bases left in between. CDR3 size: 15 residues. The entire variable domain, with the rest obtained from reference TRBV19 and TRBJ1-4, is as follows: DGGITQSPKYLFRKEGQNVTLSCEQNLNHDAMYWYRQDPGQGLRLIYYSQIVNDFQKGDIAEGYSVSREKKESFPLTVTSAQKNPTAFYLCASSIARGPNEKLFFGSGTQLSVL.

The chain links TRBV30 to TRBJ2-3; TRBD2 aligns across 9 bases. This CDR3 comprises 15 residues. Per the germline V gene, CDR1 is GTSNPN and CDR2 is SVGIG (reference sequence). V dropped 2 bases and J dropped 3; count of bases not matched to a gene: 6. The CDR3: CAWSTIAGVTDTQYF. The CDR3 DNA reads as TGTGCCTGGAGTACAATAGCGGGAGTGACAGATACGCAGTATTTT.

As DNA, the CDR3 is TGTGCCAGCAGCGCCCCAAAGGAGGGTCTCTCTGGAAACACCATATATTTT. The encoded protein is CASSAPKEGLSGNTIYF. The chain is built from TRBV9 and TRBJ1-3; D uncertain. The CDR3 contains 17 residues. Per germline, CDR1 SGDLS and CDR2 YYNGEE. The ends were cut back, 3 bases at V and 0 bases at J, with 16 bases in the middle. The entire variable domain, with the rest obtained from reference TRBV9 and TRBJ1-3, is as follows: DSGVTQTPKHLITATGQRVTLRCSPRSGDLSVYWYQQSLDQGLQFLIQYYNGEERAKGNILERFSAQQFPDLHSELNLSSLELGDSALYFCASSAPKEGLSGNTIYFGEGSWLTVV.

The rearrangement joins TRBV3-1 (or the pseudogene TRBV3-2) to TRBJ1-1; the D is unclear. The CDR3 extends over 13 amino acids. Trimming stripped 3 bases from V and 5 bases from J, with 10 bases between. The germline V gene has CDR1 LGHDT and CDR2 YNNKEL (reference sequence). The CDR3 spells CASSHARSTEAFF. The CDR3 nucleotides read TGTGCCAGCAGCCACGCCCGGAGTACTGAAGCTTTCTTT.

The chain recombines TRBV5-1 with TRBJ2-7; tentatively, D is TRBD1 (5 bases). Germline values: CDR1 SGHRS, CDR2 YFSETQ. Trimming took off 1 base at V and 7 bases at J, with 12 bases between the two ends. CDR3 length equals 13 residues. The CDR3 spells CASSLSGAQEQYF. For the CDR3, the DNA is TGCGCCAGCAGCTTGAGTGGGGCCCAGGAGCAGTACTTC.

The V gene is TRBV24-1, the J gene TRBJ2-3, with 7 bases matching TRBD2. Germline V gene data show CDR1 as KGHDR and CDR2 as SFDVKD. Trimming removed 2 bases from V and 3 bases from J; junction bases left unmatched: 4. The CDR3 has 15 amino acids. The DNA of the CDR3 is TGTGCCACCAGTGATTGGGGGGGTCGGACAGATACGCAGTATTTT. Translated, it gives CATSDWGGRTDTQYF.

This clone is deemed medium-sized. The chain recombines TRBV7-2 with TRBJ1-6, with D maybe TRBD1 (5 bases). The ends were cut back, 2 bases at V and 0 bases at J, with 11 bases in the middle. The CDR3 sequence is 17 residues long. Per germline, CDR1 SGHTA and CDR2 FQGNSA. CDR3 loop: CASSLSGSSSYNSPLHF. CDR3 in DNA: TGTGCCAGCAGCTTATCAGGGTCGAGCTCCTATAATTCACCCCTCCACTTT.

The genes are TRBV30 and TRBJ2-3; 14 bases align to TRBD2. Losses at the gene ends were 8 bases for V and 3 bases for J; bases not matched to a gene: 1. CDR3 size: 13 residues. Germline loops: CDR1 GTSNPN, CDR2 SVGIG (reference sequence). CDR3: CAGTSGRTDTQYF. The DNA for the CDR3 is TGTGCCGGGACTAGCGGGAGAACAGATACGCAGTATTTT.

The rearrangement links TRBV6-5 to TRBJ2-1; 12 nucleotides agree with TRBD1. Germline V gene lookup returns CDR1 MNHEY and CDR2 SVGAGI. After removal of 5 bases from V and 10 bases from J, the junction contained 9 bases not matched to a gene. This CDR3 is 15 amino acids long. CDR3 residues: CASSRRGQGAREQFF. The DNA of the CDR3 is TGTGCCAGCAGTCGGAGGGGACAGGGGGCACGGGAGCAGTTCTTC.

The CDR3 spells CASSQAGGYTF. The CDR3 DNA follows: TGTGCCAGCAGCCAAGCCGGTGGCTACACCTTC. The rearrangement uses TRBV4-2 and TRBJ1-2; D uncertain. The length of the CDR3 is 11 residues. Trimming cost V 1 base and J 7 bases, with 4 bases left between them. The germline gives CDR1 LGHNA, CDR2 YNFKEQ.

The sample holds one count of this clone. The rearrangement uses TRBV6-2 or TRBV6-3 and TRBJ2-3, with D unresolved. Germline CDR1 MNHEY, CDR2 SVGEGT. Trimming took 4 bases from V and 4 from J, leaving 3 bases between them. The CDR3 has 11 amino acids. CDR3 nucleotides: TGTGCCAGCAGTTTCGCAGATACGCAGTATTTT. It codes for CASSFADTQYF.

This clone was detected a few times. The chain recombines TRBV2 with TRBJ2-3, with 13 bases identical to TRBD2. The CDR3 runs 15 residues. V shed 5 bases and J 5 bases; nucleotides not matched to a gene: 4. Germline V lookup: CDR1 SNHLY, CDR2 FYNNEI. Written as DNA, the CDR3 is TGTGCCAGCAGTACTAGCGGGGGGGCGGAAGATACGCAGTATTTT. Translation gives CASSTSGGAEDTQYF. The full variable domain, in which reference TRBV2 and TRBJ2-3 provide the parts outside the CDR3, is EPEVTQTPSHQVTQMGQEVILRCVPISNHLYFYWYRQILGQKVEFLVSFYNNEISEKSEIFDDQFSVERPDGSNFTLKIRSTKLEDSAMYFCASSTSGGAEDTQYFGPGTRLTVL.

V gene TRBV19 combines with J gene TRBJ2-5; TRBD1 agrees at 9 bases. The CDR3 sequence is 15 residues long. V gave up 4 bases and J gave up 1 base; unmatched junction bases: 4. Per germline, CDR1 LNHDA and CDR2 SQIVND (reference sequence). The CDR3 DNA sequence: TGTGCCAGTAGTACGGGGACAGGGACCCAAGAGACCCAGTACTTC. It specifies CASSTGTGTQETQYF.

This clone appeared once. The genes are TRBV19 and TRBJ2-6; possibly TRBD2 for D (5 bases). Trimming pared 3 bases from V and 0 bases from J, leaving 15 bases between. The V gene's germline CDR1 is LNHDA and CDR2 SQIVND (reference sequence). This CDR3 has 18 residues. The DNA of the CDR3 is TGTGCCAGTAGTATCGAGGGTTTCTCCAGCTCTGGGGCCAACGTCCTGACTTTC. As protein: CASSIEGFSSSGANVLTF.

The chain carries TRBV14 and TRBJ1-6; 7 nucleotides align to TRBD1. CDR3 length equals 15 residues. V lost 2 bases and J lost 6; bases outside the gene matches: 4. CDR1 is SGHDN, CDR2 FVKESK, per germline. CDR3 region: CASSQQGVRNSPLHF. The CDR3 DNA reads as TGTGCCAGCAGCCAACAGGGGGTCCGTAATTCACCCCTCCACTTT.

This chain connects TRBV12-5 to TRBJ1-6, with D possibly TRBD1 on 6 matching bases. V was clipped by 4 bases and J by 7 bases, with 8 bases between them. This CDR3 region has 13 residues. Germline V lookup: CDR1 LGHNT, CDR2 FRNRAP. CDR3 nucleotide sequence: TGTGCTAGTGGTTCAGGGGTCAATTCACCCCTCCACTTT. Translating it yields CASGSGVNSPLHF.

The DNA for the CDR3 is TGTGCCAGCAGCAAAGGAAGAGGGAGAGTAGGCGGGGAGCTGTTTTTT. Amino acids: CASSKGRGRVGGELFF. This chain joins TRBV21-1 and TRBJ2-2; no check of the table's D call, TRBD2, against the DNA was made. TRBV21-1 is a pseudogene locus. The CDR3 is made up of 16 amino acids.

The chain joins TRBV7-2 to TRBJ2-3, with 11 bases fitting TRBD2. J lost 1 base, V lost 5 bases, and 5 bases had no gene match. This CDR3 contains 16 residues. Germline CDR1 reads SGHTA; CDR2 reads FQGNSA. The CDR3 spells CASSPLAGGRTDTQYF. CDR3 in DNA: TGTGCCAGCAGCCCGCTAGCGGGGGGCCGCACAGATACGCAGTATTTT.